Listed here are 18 T cell receptor beta chains from one sample, sequenced in a study of sequential checkpoint blockade in melanoma. Treatment reported: randomized to nivolumab then ipilimumab (arm A) or the reverse (arm B). Sequenced by immunoSEQ multiplex PCR; TCRdb stores in-frame clones only, minus some. The table has approximately 40,000 clones, 86% seen once; the top ten hold less than 15%. This sample comprised CD8+ T cells sorted from blood (inferred from file names), obtained from a patient given nivolumab and ipilimumab in sequence. The receptors come from a human donor with melanoma.

The chain links TRBV19 to TRBJ1-4; 8 bases fit TRBD1. J was trimmed by 5 bases and V by 7 bases; bases with no gene match: 18. The CDR3 length is 18 residues. Germline-derived CDR1 and CDR2 are LNHDA and SQIVND (reference sequence). Here the CDR3 reads CASTKDQGAWHLNEKLFF. The CDR3 nucleotides are TGTGCCAGTACTAAAGACCAGGGGGCTTGGCACCTGAATGAAAAACTGTTTTTT.

J is TRBJ2-1 and V is TRBV29-1; 9 nucleotides agree with TRBD1. Germline trimming cut 1 base from V and 6 bases from J; bases unmatched to any gene: 7. Per germline, CDR1 SQVTM and CDR2 ANQGSEA. CDR3 length: 15 amino acids. The CDR3 nucleotides are TGCAGCGTTGAAGGAGGACAGGGGTTGAGCAATGAGCAGTTCTTC. This codes for CSVEGGQGLSNEQFF.

The rearrangement links TRBV5-6 to TRBJ1-5; a possible D gene is TRBD1 (6 bases). The CDR3 is 15 residues long. From germline, CDR1 is SGHDT and CDR2 YYEEEE. V lost 4 bases and J lost 2, with 13 bases in between. The CDR3 spells CASSPGRGGNQPQHF. CDR3 coding DNA: TGTGCCAGCAGCCCCGGCAGGGGAGGCAATCAGCCCCAGCATTTT.

The rearrangement links TRBV27 to TRBJ1-1, with 7 bases identical to TRBD1. The V and J ends lost 5 bases and 4 bases, in that order; junction bases with no gene match: 13. The CDR3 has 16 amino acids. The germline gives CDR1 MNHEY, CDR2 SMNVEV (reference sequence). In DNA, the CDR3 is TGTGCCAGCAGTATTATAAGGGGGCTTGGCGTCACTGAAGCTTTCTTT. This gives the protein CASSIIRGLGVTEAFF.

The chain carries TRBV10-3 and TRBJ2-7; possibly TRBD1 for D (6 bases). V shed 10 bases and J shed 2 bases, with 18 bases lying between them. The CDR3 has 14 amino acids. Germline CDR1 ENHRY, CDR2 SYGVKD. Here the CDR3 DNA reads TGTGCCACCGCTGGGGGCCCGACACCCTACGAGCAGTACGTC. This codes for CATAGGPTPYEQYV.

The chain links TRBV28 to TRBJ1-5; 7 bases are shared with TRBD1. The CDR3 runs to 14 residues. Germline CDR1 reads MDHEN; CDR2 reads SYDVKM. Unmatched junction bases numbered 7, after V lost 4 bases and J lost 7 bases. The CDR3 DNA follows: TGTGCCAGCAGTTCAGGGGGAATCGGGCAGCCCCAGCATTTT. Residues: CASSSGGIGQPQHF.

This chain joins TRBV15 and TRBJ1-5; D may be TRBD1 (5 bases). V lost 3 bases and J lost 1, with 10 bases in between. The germline gives CDR1 LNHNV, CDR2 YYDKDF (reference sequence). The length of the CDR3 is 15 residues. DNA of the CDR3: TGTGCCACCAGCAGGCCGGAGGGGAGCAATCAGCCCCAGCATTTT. Encoded protein: CATSRPEGSNQPQHF.

This clone was seen only a few times. The V and J genes are TRBV5-1 and TRBJ1-5; D unclear. Germline assignment: CDR1 SGHRS and CDR2 YFSETQ. The V and J ends lost 0 bases and 3 bases respectively, with 7 bases between them. The CDR3 is 14 amino acids. CDR3 bases: TGCGCCAGCAGCTTGGGCAGAATCAATCAGCCCCAGCATTTT. Its protein is CASSLGRINQPQHF.

The chain links TRBV27 to TRBJ1-1, with D perhaps TRBD1 (5 bases). Germline assignment: CDR1 MNHEY and CDR2 SMNVEV (reference sequence). The CDR3 is 15 residues long. V lost 5 bases and J 0 bases, leaving 13 bases between the germline ends. Written as DNA, the CDR3 is TGTGCCAGCAGTCTTACGACAGTGATGAACACTGAAGCTTTCTTT. This encodes CASSLTTVMNTEAFF.

The V and J genes are TRBV19 and TRBJ2-1; TRBD2 is a possible D gene (6 bases). V was pared by 3 bases and J by 7 bases, with 13 bases between. Per germline, CDR1 LNHDA and CDR2 SQIVND (reference sequence). This CDR3 has 14 amino acids. CDR3 DNA sequence: TGTGCCAGTAGTATCGGTAGCGGATTTAATGAGCAGTTCTTC. It yields the protein CASSIGSGFNEQFF.

This chain uses TRBV4-2 with TRBJ1-2; D may be TRBD1 (5 bases). The CDR3 runs to 16 residues. Trimming shortened V by 0 bases and J by 4 bases, and 15 bases separated the two germline ends. Germline V CDR1 and CDR2: LGHNA, YNFKEQ. CDR3 nucleotide sequence: TGTGCCAGCAGCCAAGATAGGGGAGGAGGCGGCTATGGCTACACCTTC. This encodes CASSQDRGGGGYGYTF.

The chain recombines TRBV6-5 with TRBJ2-7; D unclear. This CDR3 has 13 amino acids. Germline values: CDR1 MNHEY, CDR2 SVGAGI. The V and J ends lost 4 bases and 0 bases respectively, with 7 bases between them. The CDR3 DNA follows: TGTGCCAGCAGTTTGGGCAGCTCCTACGAGCAGTACTTC. Residues: CASSLGSSYEQYF.

V usage is TRBV5-6 and J usage is TRBJ2-7; 13 bases are a match to TRBD2. The CDR3 contains 15 residues. Germline V gives CDR1 SGHDT, CDR2 YYEEEE. V dropped 2 bases and J dropped 2; count of bases not matched to a gene: 1. CDR3 coding DNA: TGTGCCAGCAGCTTTGGACTAGCGGGAGCCTACGAGCAGTACTTC. Translation gives CASSFGLAGAYEQYF.

This chain joins TRBV4-3 and TRBJ2-5; D possibly corresponds to TRBD2 (5 bases). Germline V gene data show CDR1 as LGHNA and CDR2 as YSLEER. CDR3 length: 15 residues. Trimming took 0 bases from V and 1 from J, leaving 9 bases between them. For the CDR3, the DNA is TGCGCCAGCAGCCAAGAAGGGCGGGTCCAAGAGACCCAGTACTTC. Translating it yields CASSQEGRVQETQYF.

The chain recombines TRBV4-1 with TRBJ2-5; 8 bases fit TRBD2. The V and J ends lost 0 bases and 1 base, in that order; junction bases with no gene match: 10. The CDR3 contains 18 residues. Germline-derived CDR1 and CDR2 are MGHRA and YSYEKL. The CDR3 nucleotides are TGCGCCAGCAGCCAAGAGAGGGAGCGGGAGAGCTCCCAAGAGACCCAGTACTTC. It yields the protein CASSQERERESSQETQYF.

This chain connects TRBV10-1 to TRBJ2-1; D is uncertain. Trimming took 6 bases from V and 10 from J, leaving 13 bases between them. The CDR3 is 12 residues long. Germline-derived CDR1 and CDR2 are WNHNN and SYGVQD (reference sequence). As DNA, the CDR3 is TGCGCCAGCAGACCCGACAACGGAGAGCAGTTCTTC. As protein: CASRPDNGEQFF.

The V call is TRBV19, the J call TRBJ1-2, with D hard to call. The ends were cut back, 1 base at V and 8 bases at J, with 8 bases in the middle. Germline-derived CDR1 and CDR2 are LNHDA and SQIVND (reference sequence). The CDR3 extends over 12 amino acids. CDR3 DNA sequence: TGTGCCAGTAGTATAGGCGCCCGGGGCTACACCTTC. Its protein product is CASSIGARGYTF. Full variable domain (rest looked up from reference TRBV19 and TRBJ1-2): DGGITQSPKYLFRKEGQNVTLSCEQNLNHDAMYWYRQDPGQGLRLIYYSQIVNDFQKGDIAEGYSVSREKKESFPLTVTSAQKNPTAFYLCASSIGARGYTFGSGTRLTVV.

This clone was picked up a small number of times. This rearrangement joins TRBV2 to TRBJ2-1; TRBD2 matches 10 bases. V trimming: 9 bases; J trimming: 7 bases; junction bases outside the gene matches: 9. Germline CDR1 is SNHLY and CDR2 is FYNNEI. The CDR3 contains 14 residues. The CDR3 loop is CASDLAGDGNEQFF. The CDR3 DNA is TGTGCCAGTGATCTAGCGGGAGATGGAAATGAGCAGTTCTTC. Variable domain in full (rest from reference TRBV2 and TRBJ2-1): EPEVTQTPSHQVTQMGQEVILRCVPISNHLYFYWYRQILGQKVEFLVSFYNNEISEKSEIFDDQFSVERPDGSNFTLKIRSTKLEDSAMYFCASDLAGDGNEQFFGPGTRLTVL.